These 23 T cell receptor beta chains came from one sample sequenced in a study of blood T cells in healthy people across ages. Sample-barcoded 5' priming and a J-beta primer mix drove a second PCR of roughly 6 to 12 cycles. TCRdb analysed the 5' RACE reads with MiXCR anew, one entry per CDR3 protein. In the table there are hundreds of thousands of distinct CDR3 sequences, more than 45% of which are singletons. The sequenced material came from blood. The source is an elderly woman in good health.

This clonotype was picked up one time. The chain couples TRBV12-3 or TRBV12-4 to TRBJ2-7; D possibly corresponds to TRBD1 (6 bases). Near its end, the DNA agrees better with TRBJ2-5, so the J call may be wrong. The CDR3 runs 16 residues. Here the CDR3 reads CASSHPTGNEVETQYF. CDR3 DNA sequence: TGTGCCAGCAGTCATCCTACAGGGAATGAGGTGGAGACCCAGTACTTC.

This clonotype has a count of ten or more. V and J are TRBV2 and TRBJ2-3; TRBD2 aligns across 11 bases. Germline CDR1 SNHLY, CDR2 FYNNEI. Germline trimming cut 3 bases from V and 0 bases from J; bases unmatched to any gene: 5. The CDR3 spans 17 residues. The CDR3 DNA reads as TGTGCCAGCAGTGACCGACTAGCGGGACGGAGCACAGATACGCAGTATTTT. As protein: CASSDRLAGRSTDTQYF.

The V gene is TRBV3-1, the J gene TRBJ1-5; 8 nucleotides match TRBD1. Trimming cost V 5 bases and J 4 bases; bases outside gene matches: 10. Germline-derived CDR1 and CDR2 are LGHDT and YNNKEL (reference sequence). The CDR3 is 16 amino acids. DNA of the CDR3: TGTGCCAGCAGCTACGGACAGGGAGTCGGAAATCAGCCCCAGCATTTT. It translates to CASSYGQGVGNQPQHF.

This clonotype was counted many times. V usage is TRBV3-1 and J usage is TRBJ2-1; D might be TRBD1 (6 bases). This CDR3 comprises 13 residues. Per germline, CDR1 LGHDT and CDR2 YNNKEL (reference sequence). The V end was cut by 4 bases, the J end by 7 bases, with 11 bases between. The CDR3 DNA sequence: TGTGCCAGCAGCCGAGGACAGCCTAATGAGCAGTTCTTC. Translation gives CASSRGQPNEQFF.

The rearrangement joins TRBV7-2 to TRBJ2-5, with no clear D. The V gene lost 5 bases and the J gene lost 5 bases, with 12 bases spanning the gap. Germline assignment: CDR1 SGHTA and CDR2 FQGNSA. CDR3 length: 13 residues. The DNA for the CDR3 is TGTGCCAGCAGCCCGGTTGGTGTGGAGACCCAGTACTTC. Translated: CASSPVGVETQYF.

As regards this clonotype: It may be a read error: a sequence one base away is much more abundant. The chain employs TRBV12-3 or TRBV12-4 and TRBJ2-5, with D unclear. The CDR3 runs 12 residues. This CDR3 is CTSSNIGETQYF. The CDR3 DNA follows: TGTACCAGCAGTAACATCGGGGAGACCCAGTACTTC.

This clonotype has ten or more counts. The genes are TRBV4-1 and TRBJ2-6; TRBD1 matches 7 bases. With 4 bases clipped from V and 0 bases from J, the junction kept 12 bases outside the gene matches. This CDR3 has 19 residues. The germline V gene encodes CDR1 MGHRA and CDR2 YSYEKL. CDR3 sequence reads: CASSRIPTGLISGANVLTF. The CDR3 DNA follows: TGCGCCAGCAGCCGAATACCGACAGGGCTTATCTCTGGGGCCAACGTCCTGACTTTC.

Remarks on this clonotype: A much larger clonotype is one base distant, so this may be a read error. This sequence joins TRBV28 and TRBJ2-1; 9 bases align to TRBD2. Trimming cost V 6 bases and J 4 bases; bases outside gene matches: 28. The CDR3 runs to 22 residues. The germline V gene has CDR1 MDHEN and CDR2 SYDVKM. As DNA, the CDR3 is TGTGCCAGCAGCAATACCCCGGGACAGTTTAGCGGGAGCTTCCACGTATACAATGAGCAGTTCTTC. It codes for CASSNTPGQFSGSFHVYNEQFF.

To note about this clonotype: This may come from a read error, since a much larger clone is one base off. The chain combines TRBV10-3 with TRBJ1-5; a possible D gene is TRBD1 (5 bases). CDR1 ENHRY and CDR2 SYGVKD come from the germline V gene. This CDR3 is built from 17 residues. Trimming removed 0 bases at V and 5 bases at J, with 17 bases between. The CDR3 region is CAISESRRAGRYQPQHF. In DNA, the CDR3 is TGTGCCATCAGTGAGTCGCGCAGGGCAGGGCGGTATCAGCCCCAGCATTTT.

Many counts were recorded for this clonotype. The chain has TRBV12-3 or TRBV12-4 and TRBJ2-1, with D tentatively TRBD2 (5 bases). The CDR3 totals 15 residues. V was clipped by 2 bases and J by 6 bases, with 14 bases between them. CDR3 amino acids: CASSLPITTSNEQFF. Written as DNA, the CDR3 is TGTGCCAGCAGTTTACCGATCACCACTAGCAATGAGCAGTTCTTC.

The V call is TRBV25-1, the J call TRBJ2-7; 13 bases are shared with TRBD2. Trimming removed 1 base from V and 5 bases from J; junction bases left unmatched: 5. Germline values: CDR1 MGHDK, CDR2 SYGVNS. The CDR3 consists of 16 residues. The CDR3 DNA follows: TGTGCCAGCAGTGAATCCCCCGGGACTAGCGGGAACGAGCAGTACTTC. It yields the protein CASSESPGTSGNEQYF.

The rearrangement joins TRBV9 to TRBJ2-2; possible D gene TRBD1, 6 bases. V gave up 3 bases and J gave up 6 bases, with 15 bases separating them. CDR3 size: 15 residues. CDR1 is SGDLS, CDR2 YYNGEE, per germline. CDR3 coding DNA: TGTGCCAGCAGCGACCTTCAGGGGCCCCCCGGGGAGCTGTTTTTT. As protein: CASSDLQGPPGELFF.

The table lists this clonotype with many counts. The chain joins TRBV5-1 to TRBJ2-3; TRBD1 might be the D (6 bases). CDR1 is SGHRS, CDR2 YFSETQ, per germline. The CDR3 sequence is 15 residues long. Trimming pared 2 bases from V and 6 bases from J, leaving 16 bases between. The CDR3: CASSLQGALADTQYF. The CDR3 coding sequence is TGCGCCAGCAGCTTACAGGGCGCCCTAGCCGATACGCAGTATTTT.

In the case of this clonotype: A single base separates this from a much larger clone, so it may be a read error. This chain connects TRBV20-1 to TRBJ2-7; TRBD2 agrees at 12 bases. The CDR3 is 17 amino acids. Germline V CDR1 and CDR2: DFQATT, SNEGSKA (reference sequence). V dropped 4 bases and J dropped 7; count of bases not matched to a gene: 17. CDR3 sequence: CSATSPWTSGMVDEQYF. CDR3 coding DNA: TGCAGTGCTACATCCCCTTGGACTAGCGGGATGGTTGATGAGCAGTACTTC.

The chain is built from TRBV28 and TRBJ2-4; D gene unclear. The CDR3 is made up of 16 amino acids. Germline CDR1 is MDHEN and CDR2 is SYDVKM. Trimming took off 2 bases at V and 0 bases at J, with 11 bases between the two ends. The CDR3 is CASSLPAVIAKNIQYF. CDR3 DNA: TGTGCCAGCAGTTTACCGGCAGTCATAGCCAAAAACATTCAGTACTTC.

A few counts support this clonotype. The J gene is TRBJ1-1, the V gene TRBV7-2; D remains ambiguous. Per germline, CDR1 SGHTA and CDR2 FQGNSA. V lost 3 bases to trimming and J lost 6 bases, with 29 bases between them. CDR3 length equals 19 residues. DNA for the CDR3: TGTGCCAGCAGCTTGGGATCCGGCGTCTGGGAGCAGATATTCGCTGAAGCTTTCTTT. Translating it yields CASSLGSGVWEQIFAEAFF.

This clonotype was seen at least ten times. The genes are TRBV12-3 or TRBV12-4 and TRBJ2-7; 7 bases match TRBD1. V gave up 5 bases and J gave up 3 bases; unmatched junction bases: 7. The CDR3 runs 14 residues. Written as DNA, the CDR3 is TGTGCCAGCAGTCCTGGGGACAGCTACTACGAGCAGTACTTC. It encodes CASSPGDSYYEQYF.

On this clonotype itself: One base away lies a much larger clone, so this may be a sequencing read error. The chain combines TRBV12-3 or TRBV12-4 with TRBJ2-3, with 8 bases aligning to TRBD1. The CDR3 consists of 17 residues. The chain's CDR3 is CASSPRDRPSSTDTRYF. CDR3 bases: TGTGCCAGCAGCCCCCGGGACAGGCCTTCTAGCACAGATACGCGGTATTTT.

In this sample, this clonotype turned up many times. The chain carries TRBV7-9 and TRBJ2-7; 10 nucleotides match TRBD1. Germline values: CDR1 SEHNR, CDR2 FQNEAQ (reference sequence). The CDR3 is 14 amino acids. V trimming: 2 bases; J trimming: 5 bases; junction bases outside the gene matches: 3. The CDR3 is CASSLKDRGNEQYF. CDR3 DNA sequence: TGTGCCAGCAGCTTAAAGGACAGGGGGAACGAGCAGTACTTC.

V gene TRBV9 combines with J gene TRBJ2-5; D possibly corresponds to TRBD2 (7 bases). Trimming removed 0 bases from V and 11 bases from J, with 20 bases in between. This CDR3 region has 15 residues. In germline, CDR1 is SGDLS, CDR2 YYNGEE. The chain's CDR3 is CASSVGGGDTNEQYF. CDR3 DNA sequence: TGTGCCAGCAGCGTAGGCGGGGGCGACACAAATGAGCAGTACTTC.

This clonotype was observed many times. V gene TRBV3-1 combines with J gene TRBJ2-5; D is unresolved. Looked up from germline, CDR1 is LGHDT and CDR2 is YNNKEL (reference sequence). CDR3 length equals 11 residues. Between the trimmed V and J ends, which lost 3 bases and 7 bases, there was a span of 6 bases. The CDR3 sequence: CASSQQRTQYF. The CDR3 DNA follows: TGTGCCAGCAGCCAGCAGAGGACCCAGTACTTC.

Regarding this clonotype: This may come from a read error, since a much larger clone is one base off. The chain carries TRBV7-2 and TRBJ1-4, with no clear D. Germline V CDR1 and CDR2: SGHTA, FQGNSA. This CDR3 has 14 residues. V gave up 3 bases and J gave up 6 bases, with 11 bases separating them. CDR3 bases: TGTGCCAGCAGCTTTAAAGGGAGCTATGAAAAACTGTTTTTT. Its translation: CASSFKGSYEKLFF.

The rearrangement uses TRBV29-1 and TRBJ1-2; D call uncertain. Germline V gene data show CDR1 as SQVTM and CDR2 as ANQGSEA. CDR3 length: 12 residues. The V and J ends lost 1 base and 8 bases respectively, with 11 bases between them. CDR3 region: CSVEGPGRGYTF. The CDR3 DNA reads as TGCAGCGTTGAAGGCCCGGGCCGCGGCTACACCTTC.